One and the same sample provided the 18 T cell receptor beta chains below, sequenced in a study of cytomegalovirus exposure and HLA in healthy donors. Use of 60 Vbeta and 13 Jbeta primers characterized the PCR. Profiling relied on immunoSEQ multiplex PCR, and the TCRdb table lists in-frame clones only, not all of them. The sample comprises roughly 160,000 clones, approximately 88% of which are singletons, and 1.2% rests with the top ten. Material: PBMCs. Receptors originate from a boy between 2 and 10 years old in good health and CMV-seronegative.

The chain couples TRBV4-3 to TRBJ1-1; 7 bases line up with TRBD1. Trimming took 1 base from V and 1 from J; bases not matched to a gene: 6. CDR1 is LGHNA, CDR2 YSLEER, per germline. The CDR3 is 16 residues long. The CDR3 DNA is TGCGCCAGCAGCCAAGGAGGGGGCGCCTGGAACACTGAAGCTTTCTTT. It is translated as CASSQGGGAWNTEAFF.

This chain links TRBV6-6 with TRBJ2-7; 8 positions match TRBD2. Trimming took 6 bases from V and 6 from J; bases not matched to a gene: 13. Germline CDR1 is MNHNY and CDR2 is SVGAGI (reference sequence). The CDR3 is 15 residues long. CDR3 loop: CASSPGEVAGSEQYF. DNA for the CDR3: TGTGCCAGCAGCCCCGGGGAAGTAGCGGGGTCCGAGCAGTACTTC.

This sequence joins TRBV11-1 and TRBJ2-5, with D possibly TRBD2 on 5 matching bases. Matching the DNA end better, TRBJ2-7 makes the J call doubtful. This CDR3 is 11 amino acids long. CDR1 is SGHAT, CDR2 FQDESV, per germline (reference sequence). CDR3 DNA sequence: TGTGCCAGCAGCCGGGGAGTCGAGCAGTACTTC. This sequence encodes CASSRGVEQYF.

This clone was seen only a few times. The CDR3 coding sequence is TGTGCCAGCAGCCTCGGGGTAGCGGGATACAATGAGCAGTTCTTC. This encodes CASSLGVAGYNEQFF. V is TRBV14 and J is TRBJ2-1; 8 positions agree with TRBD2. V trimming: 4 bases; J trimming: 4 bases; junction bases outside the gene matches: 6. This CDR3 region has 15 residues. CDR1 is SGHDN and CDR2 is FVKESK in the germline V gene.

V usage is TRBV5-1 and J usage is TRBJ1-3; D unresolved. The CDR3 length is 14 residues. From germline, CDR1 is SGHRS and CDR2 YFSETQ. V lost 4 bases and J lost 2, with 10 bases in between. The CDR3 loop reads CASSTGLAGNTIYF. The CDR3 nucleotides read TGCGCCAGCAGCACGGGATTGGCTGGAAACACCATATATTTT.

This sequence joins TRBV12-5 and TRBJ2-3; a possible D gene is TRBD2 (6 bases). Trimming cost V 0 bases and J 2 bases, with 12 bases left between them. The germline V gene has CDR1 LGHNT and CDR2 FRNRAP. The CDR3 loop spans 16 amino acids. The CDR3 sequence: CASGLVLAGFTDTQYF. CDR3 DNA: TGTGCTAGTGGTTTGGTACTGGCGGGGTTCACAGATACGCAGTATTTT. The full variable domain, with the rest looked up from reference TRBV12-5 and TRBJ2-3, is DARVTQTPRHKVTEMGQEVTMRCQPILGHNTVFWYRQTMMQGLELLAYFRNRAPLDDSGMPKDRFSAEMPDATLATLKIQPSEPRDSAVYFCASGLVLAGFTDTQYFGPGTRLTVL.

The CDR3 region is CASSLVGLNTGELFF. Written as DNA, the CDR3 is TGTGCCAGCAGCTTGGTCGGGTTAAACACCGGGGAGCTGTTTTTT. The rearrangement links TRBV5-4 to TRBJ2-2, with D unclear. CDR1 and CDR2 from the germline V gene are SGHNT and YYREEE (reference sequence). There are 15 residues in the CDR3. The V and J ends lost 0 bases and 2 bases respectively, with 8 bases between them.

The CDR3 nucleotides are TGTGCCAGCAGCTCCTTTCCGGCAAACAGGAGGGACACTGAAGCTTTCTTT. Its translation is CASSSFPANRRDTEAFF. V gene TRBV13 combines with J gene TRBJ1-1; D might be TRBD1 (5 bases). The CDR3 sequence is 17 residues long. CDR1 and CDR2 (germline): PRHDT, FYEKMQ (reference sequence). Trimming cost V 4 bases and J 3 bases, with 21 bases left between them.

In nucleotides, the CDR3 is TGTGCCTGGAGTCCTCCGAAGAGGGTTGAGTATGGCTATGGCTACACCTTC. Protein product: CAWSPPKRVEYGYGYTF. The chain carries TRBV30 and TRBJ1-2; D remains ambiguous. Germline V CDR1 and CDR2: GTSNPN, SVGIG (reference sequence). V was pared by 2 bases and J by 4 bases, with 23 bases between. The CDR3 loop spans 17 amino acids.

CDR3 residues: CASSQTDRVNTGELFF. CDR3 nucleotide sequence: TGTGCCAGCAGCCAAACGGACAGGGTGAACACCGGGGAGCTGTTTTTT. The rearrangement joins TRBV4-2 to TRBJ2-2; 8 nucleotides line up with TRBD1. The CDR3 is made up of 16 amino acids. V gave up 2 bases and J gave up 1 base; unmatched junction bases: 3. Germline lookup yields CDR1 LGHNA and CDR2 YNFKEQ.

This chain uses TRBV9 with TRBJ2-2; TRBD2 might be the D (6 bases). V gave up 4 bases and J gave up 2 bases, with 12 bases separating them. The CDR3 has 15 amino acids. Germline V gene sequence: CDR1 SGDLS, CDR2 YYNGEE. The CDR3 sequence is CASSPWDLNTGELFF. Here the CDR3 DNA reads TGTGCCAGCAGCCCCTGGGACTTAAACACCGGGGAGCTGTTTTTT.

This chain joins TRBV5-4 and TRBJ1-1; possible D gene TRBD1, 6 bases. The length of the CDR3 is 14 residues. Looked up from germline, CDR1 is SGHNT and CDR2 is YYREEE (reference sequence). V was clipped by 0 bases and J by 5 bases, with 11 bases between them. The CDR3 DNA reads TGTGCCAGCAGCTTGGGGGCAGGGGTGACTGAAGCTTTCTTT. Protein product: CASSLGAGVTEAFF.

The chain couples TRBV25-1 to TRBJ1-2; D might be TRBD1 (6 bases). The CDR3 runs 14 residues. Per the germline V gene, CDR1 is MGHDK and CDR2 is SYGVNS. V was pared by 3 bases and J by 5 bases, with 13 bases between. CDR3 nucleotide sequence: TGTGCCAGCAGTGATCCTCAGGGGCCATATGGCTACACCTTC. It yields the protein CASSDPQGPYGYTF.

The chain carries TRBV5-1 and TRBJ2-3, with a weak D call TRBD1 (5 bases). Germline values: CDR1 SGHRS, CDR2 YFSETQ. The CDR3 runs to 14 residues. V was clipped by 5 bases and J by 0 bases, with 10 bases between them. The CDR3 DNA follows: TGCGCCAGCAGGGGGCGTACTAGCACAGATACGCAGTATTTT. This gives the protein CASRGRTSTDTQYF.

The rearrangement uses TRBV10-3 and TRBJ2-7; 7 bases map to TRBD1. The J segment lost 6 bases and the V segment lost 10 bases, leaving 12 bases of the junction unmatched. This CDR3 spans 13 amino acids. Germline V gene data show CDR1 as ENHRY and CDR2 as SYGVKD. CDR3 in DNA: TGTGCCACCCGGGACAGTGGGATTGCCGAGCAGTACTTC. Translated: CATRDSGIAEQYF.

The chain couples TRBV23-1 to TRBJ2-1; 9 nucleotides match TRBD2. TRBV23-1 is recorded as an ORF, its role being uncertain. Germline trimming cut 1 base from V and 0 bases from J; bases unmatched to any gene: 10. The CDR3 consists of 19 residues. The CDR3: CASSQLSSGGSSSYNEQFF. As DNA, the CDR3 is TGCGCCAGCAGTCAATTATCCAGCGGGGGGTCGAGCTCCTACAATGAGCAGTTCTTC.

This clone showed up just a few times. V usage is TRBV11-1 and J usage is TRBJ2-1; 7 nucleotides match TRBD2. J was trimmed by 5 bases and V by 5 bases; bases with no gene match: 12. The germline V gene has CDR1 SGHAT and CDR2 FQDESV (reference sequence). This CDR3 comprises 16 residues. CDR3 sequence (DNA): TGTGCCAGCAGCCCATCGAGCCCCGGGGGGAACAATGAGCAGTTCTTC. This codes for CASSPSSPGGNNEQFF.

The chain couples TRBV6-5 to TRBJ1-5; a weak D match, TRBD1 (5 bases). Between the trimmed V and J ends, which lost 8 bases and 6 bases, there was a span of 14 bases. Per germline, CDR1 MNHEY and CDR2 SVGAGI. The CDR3 is made up of 13 amino acids. For the CDR3, the DNA is TGTGCCAGCCAGCGGGGGGGTGGTCAGCCCCAGCATTTT. Protein: CASQRGGGQPQHF.